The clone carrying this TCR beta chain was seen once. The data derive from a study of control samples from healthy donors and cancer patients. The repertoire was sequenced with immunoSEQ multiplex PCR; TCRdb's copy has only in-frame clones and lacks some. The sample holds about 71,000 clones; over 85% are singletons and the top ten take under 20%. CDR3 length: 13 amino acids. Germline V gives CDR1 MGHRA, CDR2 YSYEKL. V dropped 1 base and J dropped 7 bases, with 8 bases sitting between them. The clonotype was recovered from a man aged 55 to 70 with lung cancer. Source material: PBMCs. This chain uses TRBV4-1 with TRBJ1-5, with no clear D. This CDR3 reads CASSQAVWQPQHF. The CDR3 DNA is TGCGCCAGCAGCCAAGCGGTCTGGCAGCCCCAGCATTTT.